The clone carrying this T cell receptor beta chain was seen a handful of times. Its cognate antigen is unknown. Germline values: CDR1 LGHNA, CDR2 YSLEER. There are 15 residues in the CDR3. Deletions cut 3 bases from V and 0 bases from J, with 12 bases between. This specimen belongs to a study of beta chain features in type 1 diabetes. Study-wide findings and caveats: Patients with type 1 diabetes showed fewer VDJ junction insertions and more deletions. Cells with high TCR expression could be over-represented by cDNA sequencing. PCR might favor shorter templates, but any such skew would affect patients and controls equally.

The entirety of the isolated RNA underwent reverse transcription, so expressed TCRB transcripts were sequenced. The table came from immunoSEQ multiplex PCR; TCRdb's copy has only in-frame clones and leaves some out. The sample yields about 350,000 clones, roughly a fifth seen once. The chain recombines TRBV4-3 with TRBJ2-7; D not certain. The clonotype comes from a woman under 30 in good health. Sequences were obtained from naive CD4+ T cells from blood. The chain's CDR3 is CASSHNLADSYEQYF. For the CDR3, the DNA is TGCGCCAGCAGCCACAATTTGGCGGACTCCTACGAGCAGTACTTC.